This TCR beta chain was identified during a study of cytomegalovirus exposure and HLA in healthy donors. Study observations and caveats: The study listed roughly 150 cytomegalovirus-associated TCR beta chains. A later analysis found common viral pathogens apparently linked to several of the most significant clusters. TRBV6-2, TRBV6-3 and other indistinguishable V segments were excluded.

13 Jbeta primers and 60 Vbeta primers were used for the PCR. TCRdb's table, derived via immunoSEQ multiplex PCR, lists solely in-frame clones and lacks some. The sample lists about 170,000 clones; 75% to 85% were seen once. The J segment lost 4 bases and the V segment lost 0 bases, leaving 3 bases of the junction unmatched. The CDR3 loop spans 16 amino acids. Germline CDR1 and CDR2: MGHRA and YSYEKL. On this clone itself: Its target is unknown.

The chain is built from TRBV4-1 and TRBJ1-2, with TRBD1 identical over 12 bases. Specimen: PBMCs. This receptor was obtained from a woman aged 45-65 years in good health and CMV-seronegative. The CDR3 bases are TGCGCCAGCAGCCAAGATGGGACAGGGGGCTTCTATGGCTACACCTTC. Translated: CASSQDGTGGFYGYTF.